This T cell receptor (beta chain) was captured by sequencing in a study of T cells in Graves' hyperthyroidism and ophthalmopathy. CDR3 length: 16 amino acids. V lost 4 bases and J 4 bases, leaving 15 bases between the germline ends. In germline, CDR1 is SGHKS, CDR2 YYEKEE (reference sequence). The sample holds a few counts of this clonotype. Diagnostic decisions used clinical symptoms, serum thyroxine and TRAb, thyroid ultrasound and orbital computed tomography. TCR beta CDR3 regions were amplified from RNA transcripts. RT-PCR in the first round (using the HTBI primer set) targeted the TCR CDR3. TCRdb redid the calling of the multiplex PCR reads with MiXCR, one entry per CDR3 protein. Counted here are some 300,000 distinct CDR3 sequences, 12% to 15% occurring once; the ten biggest clones make up 6.5% to 10%.

This clonotype was sampled from a middle-aged woman with Graves' hyperthyroidism. This chain joins TRBV5-5 and TRBJ2-6; either TRBD1 or TRBD2 may supply D (7 bases each). Specimen: blood. In DNA, the CDR3 is TGTGCCAGCAGCCCAGGGGGGGCGGCAGGGGCCAACGTCCTGACTTTC. Its protein product is CASSPGGAAGANVLTF.